The 14 T cell receptor beta chains reported below all come from one sample, sequenced in a study of graft-versus-host responses after intestinal transplantation. Antigen specificity for these receptors is unknown. Repertoires were generated with immunoSEQ multiplex PCR, while TCRdb's copy carries only in-frame clones and drops some. In the table there are about 93,000 clones, just under 95% of which are singletons. The sequencing used unstimulated CD8+ T cells sorted from spleen or lymph node cells, collected before intestinal transplant. The receptors stem from a human donor who received an intestinal transplant.

The chain is built from TRBV11-2 and TRBJ2-5, with unresolved D. This CDR3 spans 15 amino acids. Germline CDR1 SGHAT, CDR2 FQNNGV. Trimming took off 2 bases at V and 5 bases at J, with 15 bases between the two ends. The CDR3 DNA reads TGTGCCAGCAGCTTATTCCGAACCCGGCGGGAGACCCAGTACTTC. This translates into CASSLFRTRRETQYF.

The genes are TRBV19 and TRBJ1-1; unclear D gene. V lost 4 bases and J lost 0, with 9 bases in between. The germline V gene has CDR1 LNHDA and CDR2 SQIVND (reference sequence). The CDR3 covers 14 residues. Here the CDR3 reads CASSSGGMNTEAFF. The CDR3 coding sequence is TGTGCCAGTAGTAGCGGAGGGATGAACACTGAAGCTTTCTTT.

This sequence joins TRBV4-1 and TRBJ2-7, with 9 bases that match TRBD2. The CDR3 spans 15 residues. Germline CDR1 MGHRA, CDR2 YSYEKL. V was clipped by 3 bases and J by 3 bases; unmatched bases: 6. The CDR3 reads CASSQEAGGSYEQYF. The CDR3 DNA reads TGCGCCAGCAGCCAGGAAGCGGGGGGAAGCTACGAGCAGTACTTC.

This chain uses TRBV7-8 with TRBJ1-2; 7 nucleotides line up with TRBD1. The V and J ends lost 5 bases and 4 bases, in that order; junction bases with no gene match: 13. The length of the CDR3 is 16 residues. Germline CDR1 is SGHVS and CDR2 is FQNEAQ. The chain's CDR3 is CASSDGQAISGYGYTF. In DNA, the CDR3 is TGTGCCAGCAGCGATGGACAGGCCATATCTGGCTATGGCTACACCTTC. The full variable domain, in which reference TRBV7-8 and TRBJ1-2 provide the parts outside the CDR3, is GAGVSQSPRYKVAKRGQDVALRCDPISGHVSLFWYQQALGQGPEFLTYFQNEAQLDKSGLPSDRFFAERPEGSVSTLKIQRTQQEDSAVYLCASSDGQAISGYGYTFGSGTRLTVV.

The chain recombines TRBV19 with TRBJ2-1, with D perhaps TRBD2 (6 bases). This CDR3 spans 15 amino acids. Trimming stripped 3 bases from V and 3 bases from J, with 12 bases between. Germline-derived CDR1 and CDR2 are LNHDA and SQIVND (reference sequence). CDR3 protein: CASSIGAGSYNEQFF. DNA of the CDR3: TGTGCCAGTAGTATCGGGGCGGGAAGCTACAATGAGCAGTTCTTC.

This clone was detected once. The rearrangement links TRBV30 to TRBJ2-7, with 7 bases fitting TRBD2. The CDR3 sequence is 13 residues long. Germline CDR1 GTSNPN, CDR2 SVGIG (reference sequence). The V gene end was trimmed by 0 bases and the J gene end by 5 bases; junction bases not matched to a gene: 4. The DNA for the CDR3 is TGTGCCTGGAGTGTGGTGGGAGGGGACGAGCAGTACTTC. It translates to CAWSVVGGDEQYF.

The genes are TRBV7-9 and TRBJ2-1; D gene ambiguous. Looked up from germline, CDR1 is SEHNR and CDR2 is FQNEAQ (reference sequence). CDR3 length equals 13 residues. V was pared by 1 base and J by 4 bases, with 5 bases between. CDR3 sequence reads: CASSLGLYNEQFF. CDR3 in DNA: TGTGCCAGCAGCTTAGGGCTGTACAATGAGCAGTTCTTC. The full variable domain, completed using reference TRBV7-9 and TRBJ2-1, is DTGVSQNPRHKITKRGQNVTFRCDPISEHNRLYWYRQTLGQGPEFLTYFQNEAQLEKSRLLSDRFSAERPKGSFSTLEIQRTEQGDSAMYLCASSLGLYNEQFFGPGTRLTVL.

V gene TRBV6-5 combines with J gene TRBJ2-5, with 10 nucleotides matching TRBD2. Germline V CDR1 and CDR2: MNHEY, SVGAGI. V lost 6 bases to trimming and J lost 0 bases; unmatched junction nucleotides: 4. CDR3 length equals 15 residues. CDR3 sequence: CASSILAGNQETQYF. DNA of the CDR3: TGTGCCAGCAGCATACTAGCGGGGAACCAAGAGACCCAGTACTTC.

This clone was picked up a small number of times. CDR3 bases: TGTGCCAGCAGTCACCGGACAGGGTTTACTGAAGCTTTCTTT. This translates into CASSHRTGFTEAFF. The chain is built from TRBV27 and TRBJ1-1; 8 bases map to TRBD1. The V and J ends lost 5 bases and 5 bases, in that order; junction bases with no gene match: 7. Germline assignment: CDR1 MNHEY and CDR2 SMNVEV (reference sequence). CDR3 size: 14 residues.

The J gene is TRBJ1-1, the V gene TRBV27; 9 positions match TRBD1. Losses at the gene ends were 3 bases for V and 5 bases for J; bases not matched to a gene: 4. CDR3 length equals 14 residues. Germline V lookup: CDR1 MNHEY, CDR2 SMNVEV (reference sequence). The CDR3, as DNA: TGTGCCAGCAGTTTGACAGGGGGAGGGACTGAAGCTTTCTTT. Translated: CASSLTGGGTEAFF.

This chain uses TRBV7-2 with TRBJ1-1, with unresolved D. This CDR3 has 15 residues. Germline assignment: CDR1 SGHTA and CDR2 FQGNSA. The ends were cut back, 1 base at V and 3 bases at J, with 12 bases in the middle. The CDR3 protein is CASSLDYGVDTEAFF. CDR3 coding DNA: TGTGCCAGCAGCTTAGATTACGGGGTAGACACTGAAGCTTTCTTT.

V gene TRBV27 combines with J gene TRBJ1-5; perhaps TRBD1 as D (5 bases). Deletions cut 6 bases from V and 5 bases from J, with 14 bases between. In germline, CDR1 is MNHEY, CDR2 SMNVEV (reference sequence). CDR3 size: 14 residues. CDR3 DNA: TGTGCCAGCAGCTTCGGGGGGTCGCATCAGCCCCAGCATTTT. The encoded protein is CASSFGGSHQPQHF.

This sequence joins TRBV4-1 and TRBJ2-7; D uncertain. This CDR3 is built from 13 residues. V was shortened by 3 bases and J by 3 bases, with 9 bases between the two germline ends. In germline, CDR1 is MGHRA, CDR2 YSYEKL. This chain's CDR3 is CASSQGNGYEQYF. The DNA of the CDR3 is TGCGCCAGCAGCCAGGGCAATGGCTACGAGCAGTACTTC.

The rearrangement joins TRBV5-4 to TRBJ2-5; D may be TRBD2 (5 bases). Trimming removed 4 bases at V and 4 bases at J, with 8 bases between. The germline V gene has CDR1 SGHNT and CDR2 YYREEE (reference sequence). There are 12 residues in the CDR3. The CDR3 DNA reads as TGTGCCAGCAGCCGGACTTTAGAGACCCAGTACTTC. Translated, it gives CASSRTLETQYF. Based on the CDR3 plus reference TRBV5-4 and TRBJ2-5, the full variable domain is ETGVTQSPTHLIKTRGQQVTLRCSSQSGHNTVSWYQQALGQGPQFIFQYYREEENGRGNFPPRFSGLQFPNYSSELNVNALELDDSALYLCASSRTLETQYFGPGTRLLVL.